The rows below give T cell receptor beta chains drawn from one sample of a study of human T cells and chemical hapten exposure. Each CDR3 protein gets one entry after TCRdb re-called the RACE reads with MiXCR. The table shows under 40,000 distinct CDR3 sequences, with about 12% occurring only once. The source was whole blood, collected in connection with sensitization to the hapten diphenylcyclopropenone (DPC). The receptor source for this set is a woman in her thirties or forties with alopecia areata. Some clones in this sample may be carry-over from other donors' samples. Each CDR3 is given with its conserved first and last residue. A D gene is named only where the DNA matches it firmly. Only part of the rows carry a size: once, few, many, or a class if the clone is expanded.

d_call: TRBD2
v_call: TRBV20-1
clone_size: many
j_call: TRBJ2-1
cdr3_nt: TGCAGTGCTAGGCTAGCGGGTTACAATGAGCAGTTCTTC
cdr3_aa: CSARLAGYNEQFF

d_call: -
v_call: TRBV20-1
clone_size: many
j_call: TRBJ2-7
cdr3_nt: TGCAGTGCTCGCCCGAGTGCAGGGACCGAGCAGTACTTC
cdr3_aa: CSARPSAGTEQYF

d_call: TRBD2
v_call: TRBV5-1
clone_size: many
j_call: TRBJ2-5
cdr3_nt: TGCGCCAGCAGCTTCATCCGGTTAATGGTAGCCCCTCCGGGAGGAGAGACCCAGTACTTC
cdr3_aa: CASSFIRLMVAPPGGETQYF

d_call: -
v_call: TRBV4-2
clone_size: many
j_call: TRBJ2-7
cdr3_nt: TGTGCCAGCAGCCAAGCGACCGGGACCATATACGAGCAGTACTTC
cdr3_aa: CASSQATGTIYEQYF

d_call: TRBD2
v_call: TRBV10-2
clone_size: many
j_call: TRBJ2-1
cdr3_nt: TGCGCCAGCAGTGAGAGCCTGACTAGCGGGCCCCTTGAAGACAATGAGCAGTTCTTC
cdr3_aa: CASSESLTSGPLEDNEQFF

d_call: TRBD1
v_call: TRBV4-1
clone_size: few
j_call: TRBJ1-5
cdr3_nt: TGCGCCAGCAGCCACTACGACAGGGTAGGGGTTTATAGCAATCAGCCCCAGCATTTT
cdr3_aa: CASSHYDRVGVYSNQPQHF

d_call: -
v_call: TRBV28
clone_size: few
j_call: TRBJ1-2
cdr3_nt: TGTGCCAGCAGCCCAGCTAACTATGGCTACACCTTC
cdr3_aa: CASSPANYGYTF

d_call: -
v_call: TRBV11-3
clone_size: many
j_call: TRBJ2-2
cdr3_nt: TGTGCCAGCAGCTTAAATGGACCCCCAAACACCGGGGAGCTGTTTTTT
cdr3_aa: CASSLNGPPNTGELFF

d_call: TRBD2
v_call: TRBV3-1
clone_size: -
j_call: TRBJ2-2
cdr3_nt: TGTGCCAGCAGCCAAGATTCGGGAGGGTCCAGGGAGCTGTTTTTT
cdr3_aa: CASSQDSGGSRELFF

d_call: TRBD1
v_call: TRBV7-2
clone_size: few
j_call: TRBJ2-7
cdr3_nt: TGTGCCAGCAGCCCCGATATCGGGACAGGCTACGAGCAGTACTTC
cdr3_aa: CASSPDIGTGYEQYF